This T cell receptor (beta chain) was sequenced in a study of monozygotic twins with inflammatory bowel disease. A remark on this clonotype: Antigen: not known.

Making each TCR library took around 3,400 ng of total RNA. UMIs incorporating a 6-nucleotide sample barcode were appended by means of template switching. TCRdb re-called the 5' RACE reads; every CDR3 protein appears as one record, without DNA. Recorded for this sample: some 450,000 distinct CDR3 sequences. From germline, CDR1 is SSHAT and CDR2 FNYEAQ (reference sequence). The CDR3 consists of 14 residues. Whole-study results and caveats: Among IBD patients, fewer clonotypes were shared with others than among healthy twins, especially with disease activity.

This chain uses TRBV7-7 with TRBJ2-7; checking the TCRdb D call of TRBD2 is not possible without DNA. The TCR originated in a human donor with ulcerative colitis or Crohn's disease, or a healthy co-twin of an affected twin (not recorded which). The sequenced sample consisted of blood. The CDR3 region is CASSRGTIGYEQYF.